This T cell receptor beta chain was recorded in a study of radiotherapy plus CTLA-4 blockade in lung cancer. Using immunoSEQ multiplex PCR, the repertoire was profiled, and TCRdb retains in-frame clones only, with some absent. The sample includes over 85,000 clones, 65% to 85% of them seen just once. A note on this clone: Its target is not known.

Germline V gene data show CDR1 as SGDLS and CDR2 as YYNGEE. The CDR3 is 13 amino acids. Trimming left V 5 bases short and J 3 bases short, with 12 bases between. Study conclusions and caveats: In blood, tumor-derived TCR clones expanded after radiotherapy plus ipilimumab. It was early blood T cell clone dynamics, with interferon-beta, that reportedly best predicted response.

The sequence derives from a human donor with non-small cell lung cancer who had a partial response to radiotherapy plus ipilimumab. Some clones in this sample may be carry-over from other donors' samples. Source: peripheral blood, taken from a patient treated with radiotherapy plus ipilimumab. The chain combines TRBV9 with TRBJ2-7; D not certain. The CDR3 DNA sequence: TGTGCCAGCAGTCCTCAGGAAAACTACGAGCAGTACTTC. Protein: CASSPQENYEQYF.